The T cell receptor beta chain under discussion was sequenced for a study of blood T cell repertoires in COVID-19. On the study more broadly: T cells, B-cell-depleted T cells, or PBMCs supplied cDNA or gDNA.

Original handling: By means of reference gene primer amplification, nucleated cell counts were estimated. The repertoire was sequenced with immunoSEQ multiplex PCR; TCRdb's copy has only in-frame clones and lacks some. V, J and clone size reflect that table, while D and trimming were determined from the DNA. The table has 100,000 to 130,000 clones, more than 70% seen once. Unmatched junction bases numbered 10, after V lost 3 bases and J lost 6 bases. The V gene's germline CDR1 is KGHSH and CDR2 LQKENI. This CDR3 has 15 residues. Sample: peripheral blood. This chain links TRBV18 with TRBJ2-7, with TRBD1 matching over 8 bases. This sequence was found in a man aged 70 or older with acute or convalescent COVID-19. Here the CDR3 DNA reads TGTGCCAGCTCACCGGCAGGGGGCGCGGGCCCCGAGCAGTACTTC. Its protein product is CASSPAGGAGPEQYF.